This T cell receptor beta chain was captured in a study of blood T cell repertoires in COVID-19. Repertoires were generated with immunoSEQ multiplex PCR, while TCRdb's copy carries only in-frame clones and drops some. The sample lists tens of thousands of clones; 79% were seen once. Trimming pared 3 bases from V and 0 bases from J, leaving 17 bases between. This CDR3 is 18 amino acids long. CDR1 is KGHSH, CDR2 LQKENI, per germline. This clone occurred once. The specimen sequenced was peripheral blood. The clonotype was recovered from a man between 60 and 75 years old with active or convalescent COVID-19. The chain employs TRBV18 and TRBJ2-2; possibly TRBD1 for D (6 bases). CDR3 in amino acids: CASSPRTATSSNTGELFF. CDR3 nucleotides: TGTGCCAGCTCACCCAGGACAGCCACCAGTTCGAACACCGGGGAGCTGTTTTTT.